The next 30 T cell receptor beta chains were all read from a single sample in a study of PD-1 blockade in classical Hodgkin lymphoma. The method was immunoSEQ multiplex PCR; TCRdb's version includes in-frame clones alone and lacks a portion of them. This sample has fewer than 110,000 clones, with approximately 90% found just once. Each and every patient relapsed after autologous stem cell transplantation, and patients got differing brentuximab vedotin exposure. Sequences were derived from peripheral blood mononuclear cells (PBMCs), sampled before the second cycle of nivolumab. All receptors derive from a human donor with classical Hodgkin lymphoma.

The V and J genes are TRBV30 and TRBJ1-6, with D possibly TRBD1 on 5 matching bases. The V end lost 5 bases, the J end lost 4 bases, and 18 bases lay between the germline ends. CDR3 length: 16 amino acids. Germline values: CDR1 GTSNPN, CDR2 SVGIG (reference sequence). Written as DNA, the CDR3 is TGTGCCTGGGACCGGAGCCCCGGGGGGTATAATTCACCCCTCCACTTT. Translated, it gives CAWDRSPGGYNSPLHF.

The chain has TRBV5-1 and TRBJ2-5; D is unresolved. This CDR3 has 16 residues. V was pared by 0 bases and J by 1 base, with 13 bases between. CDR1 SGHRS and CDR2 YFSETQ come from the germline V gene. The CDR3 here is CASSLAGSPAQETQYF. For the CDR3, the DNA is TGCGCCAGCAGCTTGGCTGGCTCTCCGGCCCAAGAGACCCAGTACTTC.

The genes are TRBV10-1 and TRBJ2-3, with 10 bases fitting TRBD1. Germline trimming cut 6 bases from V and 5 bases from J; bases unmatched to any gene: 5. The CDR3 spans 14 residues. CDR1 WNHNN and CDR2 SYGVQD come from the germline V gene (reference sequence). This chain's CDR3 is CASSDRGQVDTQYF. The CDR3 coding sequence is TGCGCCAGCAGCGACAGGGGGCAAGTAGATACGCAGTATTTT.

CDR3 nucleotides: TGCGCCAGCAGCCAAGATAGGCTGGCAGGGGCCGAGCAGTACTTC. It encodes CASSQDRLAGAEQYF. This chain joins TRBV4-1 and TRBJ2-7; a possible D gene is TRBD1 (6 bases). The V gene's germline CDR1 is MGHRA and CDR2 YSYEKL. There are 15 residues in the CDR3. Trimming removed 0 bases at V and 6 bases at J, with 15 bases between.

This chain links TRBV11-2 with TRBJ1-2; no clear D gene. V was trimmed by 0 bases and J by 7 bases, leaving 6 bases between them. Germline lookup yields CDR1 SGHAT and CDR2 FQNNGV. This CDR3 has 12 amino acids. The DNA of the CDR3 is TGTGCCAGCAGCTTAGAGGGTGGTGGCTACACCTTC. As protein: CASSLEGGGYTF. The variable domain in full, completed from reference TRBV11-2 and TRBJ1-2, reads EAGVAQSPRYKIIEKRQSVAFWCNPISGHATLYWYQQILGQGPKLLIQFQNNGVVDDSQLPKDRFSAERLKGVDSTLKIQPAKLEDSAVYLCASSLEGGGYTFGSGTRLTVV.

The chain combines TRBV10-1 with TRBJ2-7; D may match TRBD1 or TRBD2 (5 bases each). V was shortened by 4 bases and J by 6 bases, with 13 bases between the two germline ends. Germline V gene lookup returns CDR1 WNHNN and CDR2 SYGVQD (reference sequence). This CDR3 region has 13 residues. CDR3 residues: CASSAARESEQYF. The DNA for the CDR3 is TGCGCCAGCAGTGCTGCCAGGGAGTCCGAGCAGTACTTC.

The V call is TRBV11-2, the J call TRBJ1-1; no reliable D call. CDR1 is SGHAT, CDR2 FQNNGV, per germline. The CDR3 runs to 15 residues. V lost 5 bases and J 0 bases, leaving 13 bases between the germline ends. CDR3 nucleotide sequence: TGTGCCAGCAGCCACTCGATCGGGTTGAACACTGAAGCTTTCTTT. Residues: CASSHSIGLNTEAFF.

This sequence joins TRBV6-5 and TRBJ2-2; 11 bases match TRBD1. The CDR3 is 14 residues long. Germline V gene lookup returns CDR1 MNHEY and CDR2 SVGAGI. V lost 8 bases to trimming and J lost 3 bases; unmatched junction nucleotides: 2. In nucleotides, the CDR3 is TGTGCCAGCCGGACAGGGGGCGACACCGGGGAGCTGTTTTTT. Its protein product is CASRTGGDTGELFF.

The CDR3 sequence: CASSPWTGNYGYTF. CDR3 DNA: TGTGCCAGCAGCCCATGGACAGGAAACTATGGCTACACCTTC. The chain couples TRBV6-6 to TRBJ1-2; 7 bases are a match to TRBD1. Germline CDR1 MNHNY, CDR2 SVGAGI (reference sequence). The CDR3 runs to 14 residues. With 6 bases clipped from V and 2 bases from J, the junction kept 6 bases outside the gene matches.

This clone was seen a few times. This CDR3 is also generated by other DNA sequences in the sample. The rearrangement links TRBV19 to TRBJ1-1; possible D gene TRBD1, 5 bases. Trimming took off 9 bases at V and 11 bases at J, with 22 bases between the two ends. CDR1 LNHDA and CDR2 SQIVND come from the germline V gene (reference sequence). The CDR3 is 13 residues long. CDR3 amino acids: CASSSLLSSGAFF. The CDR3 nucleotides read TGTGCCAGCAGTTCACTCCTTAGCTCAGGGGCTTTCTTT.

The gene calls are TRBV12-5 and TRBJ1-3; 8 positions match TRBD1. The CDR3 consists of 14 residues. J was trimmed by 4 bases and V by 5 bases; bases with no gene match: 4. CDR1 is LGHNT and CDR2 is FRNRAP in the germline V gene. CDR3 sequence: CASGLGQGGNTIYF. The CDR3 DNA reads as TGTGCTAGTGGTCTAGGACAGGGAGGAAACACCATATATTTT.

The rearrangement uses TRBV7-9 and TRBJ2-5, with D possibly being TRBD2 (6 bases). Germline V gene lookup returns CDR1 SEHNR and CDR2 FQNEAQ (reference sequence). The CDR3 totals 13 residues. V lost 1 base and J 8 bases, leaving 11 bases between the germline ends. CDR3 nucleotides: TGTGCCAGCAGCTTAGGTCCCGGGGGAACCCAGTACTTC. The encoded protein is CASSLGPGGTQYF.

This chain connects TRBV6-5 to TRBJ1-2; 9 nucleotides match TRBD1. The CDR3 spans 14 residues. The J segment lost 5 bases and the V segment lost 0 bases, leaving 1 base of the junction unmatched. The germline gives CDR1 MNHEY, CDR2 SVGAGI. CDR3 region: CASSYSTGGYGYTF. CDR3 DNA sequence: TGTGCCAGCAGTTACTCGACAGGGGGTTATGGCTACACCTTC.

Written as DNA, the CDR3 is TGTGCCAGCAGCTTATTTTATGGCGAGCAGTACTTC. As protein: CASSLFYGEQYF. The gene calls are TRBV7-2 and TRBJ2-7; D remains unclear. CDR3 length: 12 residues. The V end was cut by 2 bases, the J end by 6 bases, with 8 bases between. Germline CDR1 SGHTA, CDR2 FQGNSA.

This sequence joins TRBV4-3 and TRBJ2-5; tentative D call: TRBD2 (7 bases). The J call may be faulty, since TRBJ2-7 better matches the DNA end. This CDR3 is built from 15 residues. Per germline, CDR1 LGHNA and CDR2 YSLEER. CDR3 DNA sequence: TGCGCCAGCAGCCAAGAGTTCGGGGGGCTCTCCGAGCAGTACTTC. Its protein product is CASSQEFGGLSEQYF.

This clone appeared a few times. The rearrangement joins TRBV4-2 to TRBJ2-7, with a weak D call TRBD1 (6 bases). The CDR3 contains 17 residues. Germline V gene sequence: CDR1 LGHNA, CDR2 YNFKEQ. Trimming took 4 bases from V and 3 from J, leaving 22 bases between them. CDR3 coding DNA: TGTGCCAGCAGCCGGACGGAAAACCGGGACACGGGCTACGAGCAGTACTTC. Its translation is CASSRTENRDTGYEQYF.

The rearrangement joins TRBV18 to TRBJ2-7; a possible D gene is TRBD1 (6 bases). CDR1 and CDR2 from the germline V gene are KGHSH and LQKENI. The CDR3 has 16 residues. Between the trimmed V and J ends, which lost 3 bases and 4 bases, there was a span of 19 bases. CDR3 residues: CASSPPPGQRVYEQYF. The CDR3 bases are TGTGCCAGCTCACCTCCTCCAGGACAGAGAGTGTACGAGCAGTACTTC. Full variable domain (remainder filled in from reference TRBV18 and TRBJ2-7): NAGVMQNPRHLVRRRGQEARLRCSPMKGHSHVYWYRQLPEEGLKFMVYLQKENIIDESGMPKERFSAEFPKEGPSILRIQQVVRGDSAAYFCASSPPPGQRVYEQYFGPGTRLTVT.

This sequence joins TRBV15 and TRBJ1-1; no clear D gene. The CDR3 has 13 amino acids. Per germline, CDR1 LNHNV and CDR2 YYDKDF (reference sequence). The V gene lost 4 bases and the J gene lost 1 base, with 7 bases spanning the gap. The CDR3 DNA sequence: TGTGCCACCAGCACCTGGGAGAACACTGAAGCTTTCTTT. Protein sequence: CATSTWENTEAFF. Full variable domain (remainder filled in from reference TRBV15 and TRBJ1-1): DAMVIQNPRYQVTQFGKPVTLSCSQTLNHNVMYWYQQKSSQAPKLLFHYYDKDFNNEADTPDNFQSRRPNTSFCFLDIRSPGLGDTAMYLCATSTWENTEAFFGQGTRLTVV.

The chain carries TRBV7-6 and TRBJ2-7; D gene unclear. The CDR3 spans 12 residues. From germline, CDR1 is SGHVS and CDR2 FNYEAQ. V gave up 4 bases and J gave up 0 bases, with 4 bases separating them. CDR3 nucleotide sequence: TGTGCCAGCAGCTCGAGCTCCTACGAGCAGTACTTC. Amino acids: CASSSSSYEQYF.

The chain recombines TRBV30 with TRBJ2-6; TRBD1 matches 9 bases. Germline assignment: CDR1 GTSNPN and CDR2 SVGIG (reference sequence). V lost 3 bases and J lost 2; bases outside the gene matches: 11. The CDR3 extends over 18 amino acids. The DNA of the CDR3 is TGTGCCTGGAGCCTACTCGGACAGGGGACCCCTGGGGCCAACGTCCTGACTTTC. This gives the protein CAWSLLGQGTPGANVLTF. Full variable domain (remainder filled in from reference TRBV30 and TRBJ2-6): SQTIHQWPATLVQPVGSPLSLECTVEGTSNPNLYWYRQAAGRGLQLLFYSVGIGQISSEVPQNLSASRPQDRQFILSSKKLLLSDSGFYLCAWSLLGQGTPGANVLTFGAGSRLTVL.

This clone was counted once. V usage is TRBV4-2 and J usage is TRBJ1-3, with TRBD1 matching over 7 bases. V lost 1 base and J lost 0; bases outside the gene matches: 6. This CDR3 is 17 amino acids long. The germline CDR1 and CDR2 sequences are LGHNA and YNFKEQ. The DNA of the CDR3 is TGTGCCAGCAGCCAAGTTGGGTCAGGGGGCTCTGGAAACACCATATATTTT. Its protein product is CASSQVGSGGSGNTIYF.

The V and J genes are TRBV6-5 and TRBJ1-1; TRBD1 agrees at 7 bases. The CDR3 extends over 15 amino acids. V dropped 2 bases and J dropped 0; count of bases not matched to a gene: 3. The V gene's germline CDR1 is MNHEY and CDR2 SVGAGI. The CDR3 is CASSYPGQLNTEAFF. The CDR3 DNA reads as TGTGCCAGCAGTTACCCGGGACAGCTGAACACTGAAGCTTTCTTT.

The chain uses TRBV6-5 and TRBJ2-5; 8 bases fit TRBD1. Germline-derived CDR1 and CDR2 are MNHEY and SVGAGI. V trimming: 6 bases; J trimming: 5 bases; junction bases outside the gene matches: 5. The CDR3 loop spans 13 amino acids. In DNA, the CDR3 is TGTGCCAGCAGGGCAGGGGGCCGGGAGACCCAGTACTTC. Protein sequence: CASRAGGRETQYF.

V usage is TRBV30 and J usage is TRBJ1-1; TRBD1 aligns across 10 bases. The CDR3 loop spans 17 amino acids. V lost 0 bases and J lost 1; bases outside the gene matches: 8. Germline V lookup: CDR1 GTSNPN, CDR2 SVGIG (reference sequence). CDR3 DNA sequence: TGTGCCTGGAGTGTACACCCGGGACAGGGGCCGAACACTGAAGCTTTCTTT. Translated: CAWSVHPGQGPNTEAFF.

This rearrangement joins TRBV4-1 to TRBJ1-1; TRBD1 is a possible D gene (5 bases). V was trimmed by 4 bases and J by 10 bases, leaving 10 bases between them. This CDR3 comprises 11 residues. Germline CDR1 reads MGHRA; CDR2 reads YSYEKL. CDR3 sequence reads: CASSPGLGAFF. In nucleotides, the CDR3 is TGCGCCAGCAGCCCAGGGCTAGGAGCTTTCTTT.

The chain uses TRBV15 and TRBJ1-4; 10 bases line up with TRBD1. CDR3 length: 20 residues. From germline, CDR1 is LNHNV and CDR2 YYDKDF (reference sequence). Trimming removed 2 bases from V and 2 bases from J; junction bases left unmatched: 14. The CDR3 is CATSRHTGTGAPMTNEKLFF. The CDR3 region has the DNA TGTGCCACCAGCAGACACACCGGGACAGGGGCCCCTATGACTAATGAAAAACTGTTTTTT.

The genes are TRBV6-1 and TRBJ1-5; 9 nucleotides match TRBD1. There are 14 residues in the CDR3. V lost 5 bases to trimming and J lost 9 bases; unmatched junction nucleotides: 8. From germline, CDR1 is MNHNS and CDR2 SASEGT. This CDR3 is CASSRDRATRPQHF. The CDR3 nucleotides are TGTGCCAGCAGTAGGGACAGGGCAACTCGGCCCCAGCATTTT.

This clone came up once. The chain combines TRBV29-1 with TRBJ1-2; TRBD1 might be the D (5 bases). Germline CDR1 and CDR2: SQVTM and ANQGSEA. The CDR3 consists of 12 residues. Trimming left V 5 bases short and J 4 bases short, with 11 bases between. For the CDR3, the DNA is TGCAGCGTTCTCGCGGGGCTCTATGGCTACACCTTC. This codes for CSVLAGLYGYTF.

The rearrangement uses TRBV5-4 and TRBJ1-2; a weak D match, TRBD1 (5 bases). V shed 3 bases and J shed 0 bases, with 15 bases lying between them. Germline V gives CDR1 SGHNT, CDR2 YYREEE (reference sequence). The CDR3 is made up of 16 amino acids. The CDR3 nucleotides read TGTGCCAGCAGCTGGGGCGGCGGTCTCGCTAACTATGGCTACACCTTC. Protein: CASSWGGGLANYGYTF.

The chain combines TRBV25-1 with TRBJ1-6; D is uncertain. Germline V gene data show CDR1 as MGHDK and CDR2 as SYGVNS. V dropped 6 bases and J dropped 5 bases, with 17 bases sitting between them. The CDR3 is 16 residues long. In DNA form, the CDR3 reads TGTGCCAGCAGCCCCATCAGTAGACACAATAATTCACCCCTCCACTTT. Residues: CASSPISRHNNSPLHF.